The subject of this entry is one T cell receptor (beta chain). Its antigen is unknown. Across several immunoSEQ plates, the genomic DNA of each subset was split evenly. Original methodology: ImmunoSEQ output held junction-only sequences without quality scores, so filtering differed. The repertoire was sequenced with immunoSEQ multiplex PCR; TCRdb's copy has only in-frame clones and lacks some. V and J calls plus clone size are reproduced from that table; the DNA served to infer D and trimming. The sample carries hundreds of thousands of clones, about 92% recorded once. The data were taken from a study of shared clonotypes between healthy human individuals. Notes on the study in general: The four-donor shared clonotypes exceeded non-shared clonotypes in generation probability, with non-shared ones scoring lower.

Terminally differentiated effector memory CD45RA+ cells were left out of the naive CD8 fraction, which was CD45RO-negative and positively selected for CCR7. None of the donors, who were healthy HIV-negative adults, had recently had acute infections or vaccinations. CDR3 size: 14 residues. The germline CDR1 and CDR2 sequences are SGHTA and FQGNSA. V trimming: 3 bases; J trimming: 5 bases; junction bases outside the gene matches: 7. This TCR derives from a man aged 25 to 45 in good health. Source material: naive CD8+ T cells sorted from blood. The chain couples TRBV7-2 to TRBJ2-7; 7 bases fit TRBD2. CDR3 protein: CASSFWGRADEQYF. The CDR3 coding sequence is TGTGCCAGCAGCTTTTGGGGGAGGGCCGACGAGCAGTACTTC.